This TCR beta chain was captured in a study of blood T cell repertoires in COVID-19. Study summary: Sample material is recorded as cDNA or gDNA derived from T cells, B-cell-depleted T cells, or PBMCs.

V lost 9 bases and J lost 3, with 14 bases in between. The germline V gene encodes CDR1 LNHDA and CDR2 SQIVND (reference sequence). This CDR3 comprises 14 residues. Per the original data handling: Using reference gene primer amplification, nucleated cell counts were estimated. The protocol was immunoSEQ multiplex PCR, while the TCRdb copy is restricted to in-frame clones and leaves out a portion. That table gives V, J and clone size, and the DNA gave D and trimming. The sample yields just under 90,000 clones, 88% seen once. The chain employs TRBV19 and TRBJ2-2; possible D gene TRBD1, 6 bases. The sample comprised peripheral blood. The source of this sequence is a woman over 75 with acute or convalescent COVID-19. The CDR3 is CASLQGFHTGELFF. The DNA of the CDR3 is TGTGCCAGCTTACAGGGATTTCACACCGGGGAGCTGTTTTTT.